The clone carrying this TCR beta chain was picked up many times. Its antigen is unknown. The junction and the germline gene differ at one end; a read error may be behind it. The entry originates in a study of T cells in Graves' hyperthyroidism and ophthalmopathy. Whole-study findings and limits: Ophthalmopathy, which appeared later, was predicted by the model a median around 6.5 months before onset.

The TCR beta CDR3 regions underwent amplification using RNA transcripts as the source. The primer set for the first-round RT-PCR of the TCR CDR3 was HTBI. TCRdb independently ran MiXCR on the multiplex PCR reads; one entry per CDR3 protein. Of some 460,000 distinct CDR3 sequences in the sample, 15% to 19% were seen once. Germline-derived CDR1 and CDR2 are SGHNT and YYREEE (reference sequence). There are 15 residues in the CDR3. The sequenced sample was blood. The sequence derives from a woman between 18 and 30 years old with Graves' hyperthyroidism. The V and J genes are TRBV5-4 and TRBJ2-7, with 7 bases fitting TRBD1. CDR3 coding DNA: TGCGCCAGCAGCTTGGGTCGGGACAGCTCCTACGAGCAGTACTTC. Translating gives CASSLGRDSSYEQYF.